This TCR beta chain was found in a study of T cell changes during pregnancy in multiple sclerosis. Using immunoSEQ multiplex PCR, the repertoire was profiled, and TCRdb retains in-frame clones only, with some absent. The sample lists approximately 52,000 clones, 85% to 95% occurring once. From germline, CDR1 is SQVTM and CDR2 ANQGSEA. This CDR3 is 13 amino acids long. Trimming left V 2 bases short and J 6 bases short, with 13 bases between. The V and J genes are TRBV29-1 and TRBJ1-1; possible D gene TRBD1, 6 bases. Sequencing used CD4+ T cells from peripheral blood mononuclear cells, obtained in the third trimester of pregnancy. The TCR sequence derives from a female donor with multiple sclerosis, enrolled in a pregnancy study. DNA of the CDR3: TGCAGCGTTGAAAGTCAGGGGATACCTGAAGCTTTCTTT. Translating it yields CSVESQGIPEAFF. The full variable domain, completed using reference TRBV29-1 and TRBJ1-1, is SAVISQKPSRDICQRGTSLTIQCQVDSQVTMMFWYRQQPGQSLTLIATANQGSEATYESGFVIDKFPISRPNLTFSTLTVSNMSPEDSSIYLCSVESQGIPEAFFGQGTRLTVV.